These T cell receptor beta chains were read from a single sample in a study of OX40 agonist ivuxolimab in advanced cancers. The repertoire was sequenced with immunoSEQ multiplex PCR; TCRdb's copy has only in-frame clones and lacks some. This sample carries about 73,000 clones, 90% to 95% of them seen once, and the ten largest clones take approximately 0.45%. The sequences come from CD4+ or CD8+ T cells sorted from blood, collected in a trial of the OX40 agonist ivuxolimab. These receptors originate from an adult with an advanced solid tumor such as melanoma, head and neck, liver or kidney cancer. Each CDR3 is given with its conserved first and last residue. A D gene is named only where the DNA matches it firmly. Only part of the rows carry a size: once, few, many, or a class if the clone is expanded.

>TRBD1|TRBJ2-7|TRBV5-1|few
CASSLLLTGGSYEQYF
TGCGCCAGCAGCCTGCTACTGACAGGGGGATCCTACGAGCAGTACTTC
>TRBD1|TRBJ2-5|TRBV11-2|.
CASSRDRGLETQYF
TGTGCCAGCAGCCGTGACAGGGGGTTAGAGACCCAGTACTTC
>TRBD2|TRBJ2-5|TRBV30|once
CAWGRERGNQETQYF
TGTGCCTGGGGTCGGGAGCGGGGTAACCAAGAGACCCAGTACTTC
>.|TRBJ2-5|TRBV7-2|.
CASSLAVPVETQYF
TGTGCCAGCAGCTTAGCAGTGCCCGTAGAGACCCAGTACTTC
>.|TRBJ1-5|TRBV30|few
CAWSVGGSNQPQHF
TGTGCCTGGAGTGTTGGGGGTAGCAATCAGCCCCAGCATTTT
>TRBD2|TRBJ2-1|TRBV7-9|.
CASSLSGSRHEQFF
TGTGCCAGCAGCTTAAGCGGGAGTCGTCATGAGCAGTTCTTC
>TRBD1|TRBJ2-5|TRBV18|.
CASSPGDRGPQETQYF
TGTGCCAGCTCACCAGGGGACAGGGGGCCTCAAGAGACCCAGTACTTC
>.|TRBJ1-5|TRBV5-1|.
CASSSYLPQPQRQDENQPQHF
TGCGCCAGCAGCTCCTACCTGCCTCAGCCCCAGCGACAGGATGAAAATCAGCCCCAGCATTTT
>.|TRBJ2-5|TRBV19|.
CASSTGPDETQYF
TGTGCCAGTAGTACCGGGCCAGACGAGACCCAGTACTTC
>.|TRBJ1-3|TRBV18|.
CASSPPSLSSGNTIYF
TGTGCCAGCTCACCACCGTCCTTAAGCTCTGGAAACACCATATATTTT
>TRBD1|TRBJ1-2|TRBV27|.
CASSFKWDRGWYGYTF
TGTGCCAGCAGTTTTAAGTGGGACAGGGGGTGGTATGGCTACACCTTC
>.|TRBJ2-6|TRBV25-1|.
CASSEYKDGGSGANVLTF
TGTGCCAGCAGTGAATATAAAGACGGGGGATCTGGGGCCAACGTCCTGACTTTC
>.|TRBJ1-1|TRBV27|once
CASSKSGNTESFF
TGTGCCAGCAGTAAATCAGGGAACACTGAATCTTTCTTT
>.|TRBJ1-2|TRBV5-6|.
CASSLPDILGASNYGYTF
TGTGCCAGCAGCTTACCCGACATCCTCGGAGCTTCTAACTATGGCTACACCTTC
>.|TRBJ2-3|TRBV4-2|.
CASKGETDQYF
TGTGCCAGCAAAGGAGAGACTGATCAGTATTTT
>TRBD2|TRBJ2-2|TRBV19|.
CASTQSGGGSTGELFF
TGTGCCAGTACCCAATCGGGGGGAGGAAGCACCGGGGAGCTGTTTTTT
>.|TRBJ2-1|TRBV5-6|.
CASSPRLSDYNEQFF
TGTGCCAGCAGCCCTAGACTATCTGATTACAATGAGCAGTTCTTC
>.|TRBJ2-3|TRBV6-1|.
CASSENSDTQYF
TGTGCCAGCAGTGAAAACTCCGATACGCAGTATTTT
>.|TRBJ2-5|TRBV9|.
CASSASTGARETQYF
TGTGCCAGCAGCGCGTCGACAGGAGCTAGAGAGACCCAGTACTTC
>.|TRBJ1-1|TRBV19|.
CASSIEGTRVRTEAFF
TGTGCCAGTAGTATAGAAGGGACTAGGGTGCGAACTGAAGCTTTCTTT
>TRBD1|TRBJ2-7|TRBV27|.
CASSLPDRGNEQYF
TGTGCCAGCAGTTTGCCGGACAGGGGTAACGAGCAGTACTTC
>TRBD1|TRBJ2-7|TRBV28|.
CASSSAGTGEHEQYF
TGTGCCAGCAGTTCGGCCGGGACAGGGGAGCACGAGCAGTACTTC
>TRBD1|TRBJ2-1|TRBV30|.
CAWSAQGNEQFF
TGTGCCTGGAGTGCACAGGGGAATGAGCAGTTCTTC
>.|TRBJ2-2|TRBV5-5|.
CASSLRVIREWAGELFF
TGTGCCAGCAGCTTAAGGGTTATCCGGGAGTGGGCCGGGGAGCTGTTTTTT
>TRBD1|TRBJ2-2|TRBV7-2|.
CASSLKGGGTGELFF
TGTGCCAGCAGCTTGAAAGGGGGCGGCACCGGGGAGCTGTTTTTT
>.|TRBJ2-2|TRBV19|.
CASAHVNTGELFF
TGTGCCAGTGCCCACGTGAACACCGGGGAGCTGTTTTTT
>.|TRBJ2-1|TRBV9|.
CASSEGGGSGIRDEQFF
TGTGCCAGCAGCGAAGGAGGGGGTAGCGGAATACGGGATGAGCAGTTCTTC
>TRBD2|TRBJ2-2|TRBV6-4|once
CASSRSGGQDGGELFF
TGTGCCAGCAGTCGTTCGGGAGGGCAAGACGGCGGGGAGCTGTTTTTT
>.|TRBJ1-1|TRBV25-1|.
CASISRRTEAFF
TGTGCCAGCATCTCTCGACGCACTGAAGCTTTCTTT
>TRBD1|TRBJ1-1|TRBV5-1|.
CASSKTGENTEAFF
TGCGCCAGCAGCAAGACAGGGGAGAACACTGAAGCTTTCTTT
>.|TRBJ2-2|TRBV7-8|.
CASSIDPANTGELFF
TGTGCCAGCAGCATAGACCCTGCGAACACCGGGGAGCTGTTTTTT
>.|TRBJ2-1|TRBV19|.
CASSSLGANEQFF
TGTGCCAGTAGTTCGTTGGGGGCCAATGAGCAGTTCTTC
>.|TRBJ2-3|TRBV30|once
CAWRAAGTNTDTQYF
TGTGCCTGGAGGGCAGCGGGGACAAACACAGATACGCAGTATTTT
>.|TRBJ2-7|TRBV7-9|.
CASSLLGTYEQYF
TGTGCCAGCAGCTTATTAGGGACCTACGAGCAGTACTTC
>.|TRBJ2-7|TRBV15|.
CATSRDTYYEQYF
TGTGCCACCAGCAGAGATACCTACTACGAGCAGTACTTC
>TRBD1|TRBJ2-7|TRBV6-5|.
CASSPPTGGPYEQYF
TGTGCCAGCAGCCCCCCGACAGGGGGCCCATACGAGCAGTACTTC
>.|TRBJ1-5|TRBV5-1|.
CASSLGDGNQPQHF
TGCGCCAGCAGCTTGGGGGATGGCAATCAGCCCCAGCATTTT
>TRBD2|TRBJ2-5|TRBV7-2|.
CASSFQLAPLGETQYF
TGTGCCAGCAGCTTCCAACTAGCGCCCCTCGGAGAGACCCAGTACTTC
>.|TRBJ2-1|TRBV28|.
CASRSSTTGLLSYNEQFF
TGTGCCAGCAGATCCTCAACGACAGGATTACTCTCCTACAATGAGCAGTTCTTC
>TRBD1|TRBJ2-7|TRBV7-6|.
CASSYGQGQGYEQYF
TGTGCCAGCAGCTACGGACAGGGCCAGGGCTACGAGCAGTACTTC
>.|TRBJ2-3|TRBV2|.
CASSESPIKTQYF
TGTGCCAGCAGTGAATCCCCCATTAAGACGCAGTATTTT
>TRBD2|TRBJ2-3|TRBV6-5|.
CATSAGTSGRTAQYF
TGTGCCACCAGCGCCGGGACTAGCGGGAGGACTGCGCAGTATTTT
>.|TRBJ2-1|TRBV11-3|.
CASSLSRSSYNEQFF
TGTGCCAGCAGCTTAAGCAGAAGCTCCTACAATGAGCAGTTCTTC